The clone carrying this TCR beta chain occurred once. Its antigen remains unknown. The data belong to a study of T cells in Graves' hyperthyroidism and ophthalmopathy. TCR beta CDR3 region amplification was performed from RNA transcripts. A set of HTBI primers served as the primers for a first-round RT-PCR of the TCR CDR3. TCRdb ran MiXCR on the multiplex PCR reads and lists one entry per CDR3 protein. The sample lists 600,000 to 700,000 distinct CDR3 sequences, roughly 15% occurring once. Orbital computed tomography, thyroid ultrasound, serum thyroxine and TRAb, and clinical symptoms together informed the diagnoses. PBMCs were derived from about 9.1 ml fresh peripheral blood. Findings and limits, study-wide: Most thyroid clonotypes with frequency above 0.001 were detected in blood.

Germline V gene lookup returns CDR1 MDHEN and CDR2 SYDVKM. With 5 bases clipped from V and 3 bases from J, the junction kept 6 bases outside the gene matches. CDR3 length: 15 amino acids. The specimen was blood. The clonotype comes from a woman aged 40-49 years with Graves' ophthalmopathy. This chain links TRBV28 with TRBJ2-7; TRBD1 agrees at 11 bases. CDR3 DNA sequence: TGTGCCAGCAGTCCTGGACAGGGGGCTCTCTACGAGCAGTACTTC. Its translation is CASSPGQGALYEQYF.